This T cell receptor (beta chain) was captured in a study of T-cell reconstitution after alpha-beta-depleted transplantation in children. Findings and limits, study-wide: Recipient T cells and thymic progenitors that survived were the source of the high TCRbeta diversity seen at day 60 in some patients. By about two months after transplant, alpha-beta T cells reportedly arose from several hundred graft clones that had expanded. T-cell counts and diversity at one year following transplant were attributed mainly to newly produced T cells.

During its preparation, the TCRbeta library received unique molecular identifiers. Each CDR3 protein is one row after TCRdb ran MiXCR on the PCR reads. The table includes more than 300,000 distinct CDR3 sequences, about a sixth detected once. On this clonotype: The target antigen is unknown.

Sequenced material: PBMCs, mostly from graft donor cells, taken 360 days after TCRalphabeta/CD19-depleted stem cell transplant. The receptor comes from a male patient aged 2-15 years who had a stem cell transplant for acute lymphoblastic leukemia, so the T cells may come from the graft donor.

CDR3 in DNA: TGTGCCAGCGCCTCTGTAGCAACTAATGAAAAACTGTTTTTT. Its protein is CASASVATNEKLFF. The V and J genes are TRBV4-2 and TRBJ1-4, with D uncertain. The CDR3 covers 14 residues. CDR1 and CDR2 from the germline V gene are LGHNA and YNFKEQ. V dropped 8 bases and J dropped 0 bases, with 10 bases sitting between them.